One sample yielded the 3 T cell receptor beta chains listed below, sequenced in a study of beta chain features in type 1 diabetes. Expressed TCRB transcripts were sequenced, since all the RNA that had been isolated was reverse transcribed. Generated by immunoSEQ multiplex PCR, the TCRdb table keeps only in-frame clones and is missing some. Of 500,000 to 700,000 clones in the sample, about 16% were seen once. Sequenced material: naive CD4+ T cells from blood. The source of these receptors is a man younger than 35 in good health.

This sequence joins TRBV19 and TRBJ1-2; 10 bases match TRBD1. Germline-derived CDR1 and CDR2 are LNHDA and SQIVND (reference sequence). The CDR3 consists of 15 residues. J lost 4 bases, V lost 4 bases, and 6 bases had no gene match. CDR3 bases: TGTGCCAGTAGTACCCCGGGACAGGGGACCTATGGCTACACCTTC. Translated: CASSTPGQGTYGYTF.

This sequence joins TRBV2 and TRBJ2-2; D is ambiguous. CDR1 is SNHLY and CDR2 is FYNNEI in the germline V gene. With 4 bases removed from V and 5 bases from J, the gap between germline ends came to 11 bases. The length of the CDR3 is 14 residues. CDR3 loop: CASSGFRSTGELFF. The DNA of the CDR3 is TGTGCCAGCAGTGGATTCAGGTCAACCGGGGAGCTGTTTTTT.

The chain has TRBV28 and TRBJ2-7; either TRBD1 or TRBD2 may supply D (5 bases each). This CDR3 contains 11 residues. Trimming pared 8 bases from V and 2 bases from J, leaving 7 bases between. From germline, CDR1 is MDHEN and CDR2 SYDVKM. CDR3 sequence: CASPGPYEQYF. The DNA for the CDR3 is TGTGCCAGCCCGGGGCCCTACGAGCAGTACTTC.